This TCR beta chain was captured by sequencing in a study of T cell responses to AZD1222 COVID-19 vaccine. Repertoires were generated with immunoSEQ multiplex PCR, while TCRdb's copy carries only in-frame clones and drops some. Of 73,000 or so clones listed, about 87% are singletons. Study-level results: Without day 14 samples, only post-peak T cell repertoires were studied. Spike regions recognized by vaccine-associated CD4 TCRs spanned the protein, led by 160-218 and 743-854.

Comments on this clone: As yet, its antigen is unknown.

The CDR3 totals 17 residues. Trimming stripped 2 bases from V and 7 bases from J, with 23 bases between. Per germline, CDR1 KGHSH and CDR2 LQKENI. This clonotype was obtained from an adult in good health. The specimen was peripheral blood, collected on day 0 of AZD1222 vaccination. This chain uses TRBV18 with TRBJ1-2, with TRBD1 as a possible D gene (6 bases). CDR3 residues: CASSPTPGRGGEGGYTF. In DNA, the CDR3 is TGTGCCAGCTCACCAACCCCGGGCAGGGGAGGTGAAGGTGGCTACACCTTC.